Listed here are 23 T cell receptor beta chains from one sample, sequenced in a study of sequential checkpoint blockade in melanoma. Sequencing was performed with immunoSEQ multiplex PCR; in TCRdb, only in-frame clones are kept and a portion is missing. The sample lists under 20,000 clones, under 60% seen once, with around 17% in the top ten. Noted treatment: randomized to nivolumab then ipilimumab (arm A) or the reverse (arm B). Material: CD8+ T cells sorted from blood (inferred from file names), obtained from a patient given nivolumab and ipilimumab in sequence. Every receptor here comes from a human donor with melanoma.

This rearrangement joins TRBV11-2 to TRBJ2-5, with 9 bases lining up with TRBD1. The J call may be in error: the DNA end matches TRBJ2-7 better. The CDR3 is made up of 14 amino acids. Germline loops: CDR1 SGHAT, CDR2 FQNNGV. CDR3 region: CASSPWDRVGEQYF. In DNA form, the CDR3 reads TGTGCCAGCAGCCCATGGGACAGGGTAGGCGAGCAGTACTTC.

This clone appeared a few times. The V call is TRBV14, the J call TRBJ2-5, with TRBD1 matching 9 bases. V dropped 5 bases and J dropped 7; count of bases not matched to a gene: 5. This CDR3 spans 13 amino acids. Germline V gene lookup returns CDR1 SGHDN and CDR2 FVKESK. For the CDR3, the DNA is TGTGCCAGCAGCTTACCGGGACAGGGGACCCAGTACTTC. This sequence encodes CASSLPGQGTQYF. Full variable domain (remainder filled in from reference TRBV14 and TRBJ2-5): EAGVTQFPSHSVIEKGQTVTLRCDPISGHDNLYWYRRVMGKEIKFLLHFVKESKQDESGMPNNRFLAERTGGTYSTLKVQPAELEDSGVYFCASSLPGQGTQYFGPGTRLLVL.

V gene TRBV27 combines with J gene TRBJ2-1, with TRBD2 as a possible D gene (6 bases). The germline gives CDR1 MNHEY, CDR2 SMNVEV (reference sequence). The CDR3 has 15 residues. Trimming cost V 5 bases and J 7 bases, with 18 bases left between them. CDR3 nucleotide sequence: TGTGCCAGCAGTCCTGGAGTAGCGGCCATAAATGAGCAGTTCTTC. It codes for CASSPGVAAINEQFF.

This clone was observed a few times. The CDR3 protein is CASSEWLEGGNEQFF. In nucleotides, the CDR3 is TGTGCCAGCAGTGAATGGCTAGAAGGGGGCAATGAGCAGTTCTTC. The V and J genes are TRBV6-1 and TRBJ2-1; a weak D match, TRBD1 (6 bases). This CDR3 region has 15 residues. Trimming took off 2 bases at V and 6 bases at J, with 14 bases between the two ends. The germline V gene has CDR1 MNHNS and CDR2 SASEGT.

This clone was picked up one time. The genes are TRBV11-2 and TRBJ2-7; 16 nucleotides agree with TRBD2. The ends lost 1 base at V and 2 bases at J; junction bases unmatched: 8. This CDR3 region has 19 residues. Looked up from germline, CDR1 is SGHAT and CDR2 is FQNNGV. The CDR3 region is CASSLVGTSGGALTYEQYF. The CDR3 nucleotides are TGTGCCAGCAGCTTAGTAGGGACTAGCGGGGGGGCCCTAACCTACGAGCAGTACTTC. The variable domain in full, with the rest retrieved from reference TRBV11-2 and TRBJ2-7, is EAGVAQSPRYKIIEKRQSVAFWCNPISGHATLYWYQQILGQGPKLLIQFQNNGVVDDSQLPKDRFSAERLKGVDSTLKIQPAKLEDSAVYLCASSLVGTSGGALTYEQYFGPGTRLTVT.

This chain uses TRBV4-1 with TRBJ1-5, with a possible D match to TRBD1 (6 bases). V was shortened by 1 base and J by 0 bases, with 19 bases between the two germline ends. CDR1 and CDR2 from the germline V gene are MGHRA and YSYEKL. The CDR3 has 19 residues. CDR3 in amino acids: CASSQVGGQSRYSNQPQHF. DNA for the CDR3: TGCGCCAGCAGCCAAGTCGGCGGACAGAGCCGATATAGCAATCAGCCCCAGCATTTT.

By its share, this clone is hyperexpanded. The chain combines TRBV7-9 with TRBJ2-7, with unresolved D. CDR1 is SEHNR, CDR2 FQNEAQ, per germline (reference sequence). The CDR3 is 17 amino acids. V lost 5 bases, J lost 6 bases, and 26 bases lay in between. The CDR3 region is CASSQRGNIPSRGEQYF. CDR3 sequence (DNA): TGTGCCAGCAGCCAGAGAGGAAACATCCCAAGTCGAGGCGAGCAGTACTTC.

V usage is TRBV6-1 and J usage is TRBJ2-3; no firm D call. Trimming cost V 5 bases and J 4 bases, with 7 bases left between them. Germline V gene data show CDR1 as MNHNS and CDR2 as SASEGT. CDR3 length: 12 amino acids. For the CDR3, the DNA is TGTGCCAGCAGTAAGCGCGCAGATACGCAGTATTTT. Translated: CASSKRADTQYF.

The gene calls are TRBV7-6 and TRBJ2-3; D is ambiguous. V was shortened by 3 bases and J by 12 bases, with 10 bases between the two germline ends. The germline gives CDR1 SGHVS, CDR2 FNYEAQ. The CDR3 is made up of 11 amino acids. CDR3 nucleotides: TGTGCCAGCAGCTTCGAGCTGAAACAGTATTTT. Translation: CASSFELKQYF.

V and J are TRBV29-1 and TRBJ2-7; 10 nucleotides align to TRBD1. Germline V gives CDR1 SQVTM, CDR2 ANQGSEA. This CDR3 has 14 residues. After removal of 2 bases from V and 4 bases from J, the junction contained 5 bases not matched to a gene. Written as DNA, the CDR3 is TGCAGCGTTGAAATCCGGGACAGGGGTTACGAGCAGTACTTC. It translates to CSVEIRDRGYEQYF.

V is TRBV5-4 and J is TRBJ1-4, with D possibly TRBD1 on 5 matching bases. Trimming took 3 bases from V and 8 from J, leaving 23 bases between them. Per germline, CDR1 SGHNT and CDR2 YYREEE (reference sequence). The CDR3 is made up of 17 amino acids. DNA of the CDR3: TGTGCCAGCAGCTCCCTCTCGGCAGGGTTCAAACGGGAAAAACTGTTTTTT. Amino acid sequence: CASSSLSAGFKREKLFF.

The chain uses TRBV7-9 and TRBJ1-4; maybe TRBD1 (6 bases). Between the trimmed V and J ends, which lost 5 bases and 1 base, there was a span of 14 bases. Per the germline V gene, CDR1 is SEHNR and CDR2 is FQNEAQ (reference sequence). The CDR3 loop spans 16 amino acids. In DNA form, the CDR3 reads TGTGCCAGCAGCACCAACCAACAGGGAACTAATGAAAAACTGTTTTTT. This codes for CASSTNQQGTNEKLFF.

The genes are TRBV6-1 and TRBJ2-1, with 11 nucleotides matching TRBD1. V was pared by 4 bases and J by 7 bases, with 6 bases of the junction left unmatched. Germline CDR1 and CDR2: MNHNS and SASEGT. The CDR3 loop spans 15 amino acids. CDR3 nucleotides: TGTGCCAGCAGTGTCGGACAGGGGGCTGCTAATGAGCAGTTCTTC. Encoded protein: CASSVGQGAANEQFF.

This clone was detected a few times. The CDR3 region is CASSVDSLHSGANVLTF. CDR3 in DNA: TGTGCCAGTAGTGTGGACAGTTTACACTCTGGGGCCAACGTCCTGACTTTC. The chain uses TRBV19 and TRBJ2-6; perhaps TRBD1 as D (6 bases). Germline V gene data show CDR1 as LNHDA and CDR2 as SQIVND (reference sequence). Trimming took 5 bases from V and 0 from J, leaving 14 bases between them. The CDR3 totals 17 residues.

This clone was detected a few times. Relative to the germline gene, one junction end is altered; a read error may explain this. This chain links TRBV7-9 with TRBJ2-5; D not certain. The CDR3 has 12 residues. Germline V gene lookup returns CDR1 SEHNR and CDR2 FQNEAQ (reference sequence). The CDR3 DNA reads TGTGCCAGCAGTTTAGAGGCTAGGACCCAGTACTTC. Protein: CASSLEARTQYF.

This clone has just a few counts. The rearrangement joins TRBV5-1 to TRBJ2-1; TRBD2 is a possible D gene (6 bases). This CDR3 spans 14 amino acids. V lost 1 base to trimming and J lost 6 bases, with 11 bases between them. The germline gives CDR1 SGHRS, CDR2 YFSETQ. CDR3 residues: CASSLTGVPNEQFF. The CDR3 DNA reads TGCGCCAGCAGCTTGACGGGAGTTCCCAATGAGCAGTTCTTC.

The rearrangement links TRBV7-2 to TRBJ2-7; 7 nucleotides align to TRBD2. Germline V gene sequence: CDR1 SGHTA, CDR2 FQGNSA. Trimming removed 1 base from V and 7 bases from J; junction bases left unmatched: 4. The CDR3 loop spans 13 amino acids. The CDR3 DNA sequence: TGTGCCAGCAGCTTAGGCGGGAGTAGAGAGCAGTACTTC. Translated, it gives CASSLGGSREQYF.

This clone occurred a few times. The rearrangement uses TRBV7-9 and TRBJ2-2; 8 bases match TRBD1. Germline V CDR1 and CDR2: SEHNR, FQNEAQ (reference sequence). This CDR3 comprises 15 residues. Losses at the gene ends were 6 bases for V and 1 base for J; bases not matched to a gene: 4. CDR3 nucleotide sequence: TGTGCCAGCAGTCCCGGACAGGGGAACACCGGGGAGCTGTTTTTT. Translated: CASSPGQGNTGELFF.

This chain joins TRBV4-1 and TRBJ2-3, with 9 bases aligning to TRBD1. Germline V lookup: CDR1 MGHRA, CDR2 YSYEKL. The CDR3 is made up of 16 amino acids. V lost 2 bases and J lost 10; bases outside the gene matches: 13. This CDR3 is CASSQTDRGFPYAQYF. CDR3 DNA sequence: TGCGCCAGCAGCCAAACCGACAGGGGGTTCCCTTATGCGCAGTATTTT.

CDR3 region: CASSLLRDGRNEQYF. In DNA, the CDR3 is TGTGCCAGCAGCTTACTCAGGGATGGACGGAACGAGCAGTACTTC. The rearrangement joins TRBV7-2 to TRBJ2-7, with a weak D call TRBD1 (5 bases). Trimming took off 2 bases at V and 5 bases at J, with 16 bases between the two ends. CDR1 SGHTA and CDR2 FQGNSA come from the germline V gene. The CDR3 is 15 amino acids.

The chain has TRBV27 and TRBJ2-1, with 8 bases fitting TRBD2. The trim removed 5 bases at V and 6 bases at J, leaving 9 bases unmatched. Germline V CDR1 and CDR2: MNHEY, SMNVEV (reference sequence). The CDR3 sequence is 15 residues long. The CDR3: CASSPSTGGRNEQFF. The CDR3 nucleotides are TGTGCCAGCAGTCCCTCAACGGGAGGGCGCAATGAGCAGTTCTTC.

This chain connects TRBV27 to TRBJ1-5, with D unresolved. Germline V lookup: CDR1 MNHEY, CDR2 SMNVEV (reference sequence). This CDR3 contains 13 residues. Trimming took 4 bases from V and 4 from J, leaving 8 bases between them. The CDR3 region has the DNA TGTGCCAGCAGTTCGTGGGCAAATCAGCCCCAGCATTTT. It specifies CASSSWANQPQHF.

The chain couples TRBV7-6 to TRBJ2-7; TRBD1 aligns across 7 bases. CDR1 and CDR2 (germline): SGHVS, FNYEAQ. The CDR3 has 14 amino acids. V lost 3 bases and J lost 4; bases outside the gene matches: 6. The CDR3 sequence is CASSFGTAAYEQYF. As DNA, the CDR3 is TGTGCCAGCAGCTTCGGGACAGCAGCTTACGAGCAGTACTTC.